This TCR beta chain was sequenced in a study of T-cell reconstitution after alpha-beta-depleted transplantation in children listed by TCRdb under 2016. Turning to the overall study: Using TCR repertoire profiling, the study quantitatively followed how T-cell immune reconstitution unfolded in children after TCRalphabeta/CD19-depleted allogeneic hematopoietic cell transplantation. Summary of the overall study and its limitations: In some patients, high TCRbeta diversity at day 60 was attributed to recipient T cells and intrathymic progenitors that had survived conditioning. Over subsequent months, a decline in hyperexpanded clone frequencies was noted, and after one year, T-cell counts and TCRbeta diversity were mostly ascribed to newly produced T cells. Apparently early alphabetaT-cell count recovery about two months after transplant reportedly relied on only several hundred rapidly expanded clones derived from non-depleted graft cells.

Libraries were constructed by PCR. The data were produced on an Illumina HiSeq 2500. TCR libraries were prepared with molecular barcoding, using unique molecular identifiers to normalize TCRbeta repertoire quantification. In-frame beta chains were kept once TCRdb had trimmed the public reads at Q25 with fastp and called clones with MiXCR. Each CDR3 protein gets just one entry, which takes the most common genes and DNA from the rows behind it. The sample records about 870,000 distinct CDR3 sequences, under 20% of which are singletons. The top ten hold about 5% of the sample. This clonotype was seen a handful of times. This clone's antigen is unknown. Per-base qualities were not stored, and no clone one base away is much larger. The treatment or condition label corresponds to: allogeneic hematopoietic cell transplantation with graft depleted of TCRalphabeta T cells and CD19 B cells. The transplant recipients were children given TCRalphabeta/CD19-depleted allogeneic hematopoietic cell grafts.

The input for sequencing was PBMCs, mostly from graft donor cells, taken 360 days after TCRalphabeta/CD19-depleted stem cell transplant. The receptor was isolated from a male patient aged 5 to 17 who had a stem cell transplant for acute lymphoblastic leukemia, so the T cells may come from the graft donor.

The DNA sequence is TGTGCCAGCAGCTTAGGACAGCTTAGGGAAGCTGGGGCCAACGTCCTGACTTTC. Translated, this gives CASSLGQLREAGANVLTF. The receptor chain draws on TRBV11-1 and TRBJ2-6; TRBD1 might be the D gene, on 5 matching bases. V is shortened by 1 base, J by 2 bases, and the region joining them spans 15 bases. Based on the germline V gene (reference sequence), the CDR1 and CDR2 sequences are SGHAT and FQDESV. The CDR3 numbers 18 residues from cysteine through phenylalanine. This entry keeps only the CDR3 DNA: 54 bases, framed from base 1.